The 3 T cell receptor beta chains listed next were all sequenced from one sample in a study of identical twins. TCRdb re-derived calls from the 5' RACE reads in MiXCR, one entry per CDR3 protein. The sample has approximately 500,000 distinct CDR3 sequences; about 16% are singletons. These same records also appear under a second study, on yellow fever vaccine responses in identical twins.

The specimen sequenced was CD4+ T cells sorted from blood. The receptors originated from a woman aged 18 to 35 in good health.

The chain has TRBV3-1 and TRBJ2-5, with D perhaps TRBD2 (6 bases). CDR3 length: 13 residues. Trimming took 7 bases from V and 4 from J, leaving 13 bases between them. Per the germline V gene, CDR1 is LGHDT and CDR2 is YNNKEL (reference sequence). Here the CDR3 DNA reads TGTGCCAGCACGCGGAGGGCCCCAGAGACCCAGTACTTC. Protein: CASTRRAPETQYF.

The chain joins TRBV10-3 to TRBJ2-1; 9 bases are a match to TRBD1. The CDR3 totals 16 residues. Trimming at V came to 4 bases and at J to 2 bases, leaving 6 bases not matched to a gene. The V gene's germline CDR1 is ENHRY and CDR2 SYGVKD. The CDR3 spells CAISGRTGVTYNEQFF. The CDR3 coding sequence is TGTGCCATCAGTGGTCGGACAGGGGTTACCTACAATGAGCAGTTCTTC.

This chain connects TRBV29-1 to TRBJ2-1, with D possibly being TRBD2 (6 bases). V was pared by 4 bases and J by 7 bases, with 17 bases between. Germline-derived CDR1 and CDR2 are SQVTM and ANQGSEA. This CDR3 region has 14 residues. This chain's CDR3 is CSVGPRGPVNEQFF. The CDR3 DNA is TGCAGCGTTGGCCCGCGGGGACCGGTAAATGAGCAGTTCTTC.